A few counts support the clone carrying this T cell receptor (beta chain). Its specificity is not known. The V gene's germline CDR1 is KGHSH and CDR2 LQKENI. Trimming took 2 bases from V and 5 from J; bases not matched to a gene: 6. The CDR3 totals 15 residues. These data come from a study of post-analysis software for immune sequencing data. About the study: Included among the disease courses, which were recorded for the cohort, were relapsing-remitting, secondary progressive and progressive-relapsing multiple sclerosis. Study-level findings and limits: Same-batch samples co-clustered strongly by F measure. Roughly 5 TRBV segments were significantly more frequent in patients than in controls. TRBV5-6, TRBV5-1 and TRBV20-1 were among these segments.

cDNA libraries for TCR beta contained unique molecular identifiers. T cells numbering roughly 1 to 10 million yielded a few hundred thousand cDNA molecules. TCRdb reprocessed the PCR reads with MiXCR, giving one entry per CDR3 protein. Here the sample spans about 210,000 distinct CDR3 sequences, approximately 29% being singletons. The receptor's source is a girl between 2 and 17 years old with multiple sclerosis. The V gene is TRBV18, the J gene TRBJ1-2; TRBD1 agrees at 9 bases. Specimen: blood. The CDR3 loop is CASSPRDRVEYGYTF. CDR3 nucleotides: TGTGCCAGCTCACCAAGGGACAGGGTGGAGTATGGCTACACCTTC.